A selection of T cell receptor beta chains follows, all from one sample in a study of T-cell reconstitution after alpha-beta-depleted transplantation in children. Via MiXCR, TCRdb re-called the PCR reads, giving one row per CDR3 protein. Here the sample spans 250,000 to 300,000 distinct CDR3 sequences, about a tenth being singletons. The specimen comprised PBMCs, sampled before TCRalphabeta/CD19-depleted stem cell transplant. These receptor sequences come from a boy in the first two years of life with acute myeloid leukemia, due to receive a stem cell transplant. Each CDR3 is given with its conserved first and last residue. Fields, in order: J gene, D gene, clone size, V gene, CDR3 DNA, CDR3 protein. A D gene is named only where the DNA matches it firmly. The listing skips clone size in some rows; elsewhere it reads once, few, many or a size class.

TRBJ2-1,TRBD1,.,TRBV19,TGTGCCAGTAGTTTGGACAGGATCAATGAGCAGTTCTTC,CASSLDRINEQFF
TRBJ2-7,.,many,TRBV7-2,TGTGCCAGCAGCCTTCCGGGACAACTATCCTACGAGCAGTACTTC,CASSLPGQLSYEQYF
TRBJ2-7,TRBD2,many,TRBV4-3,TGCGCCAGCAGCCAAGACTTCGAAGCGGGAGGGATCTACGAGCAGTACTTC,CASSQDFEAGGIYEQYF
TRBJ2-3,.,many,TRBV2,TGTGCCAGCAGTGAACTAGAGAGCACAGATACGCAGTATTTT,CASSELESTDTQYF
TRBJ1-1,.,once,TRBV5-6,TGTGCCAGCAGCGGCCGGGGGGGCTGGACTGAAGCTTTCTTT,CASSGRGGWTEAFF
TRBJ2-7,.,many,TRBV21-1,TGTGCCAGCAGCAAACACCTCCGCGGGAGATGTTACGAGCAGTACTTC,CASSKHLRGRCYEQYF
TRBJ2-1,.,.,TRBV7-3,TGTGCCAGCAGCTATTTTGCGGACAATGAGCAGTTCTTC,CASSYFADNEQFF
TRBJ1-1,.,many,TRBV2,TGTGCCAGCATCCCCTCTTCAGCCCCCCGGGAAGCTTTCTTT,CASIPSSAPREAFF
TRBJ2-7,TRBD1,many,TRBV20-1,TGCAGTGCTCAAAGTAACAGGGGGCTCCACGAGCAGTACTTC,CSAQSNRGLHEQYF
TRBJ1-1,TRBD1,many,TRBV28,TGTGCCAGCAGTTTACCCTCCCCTCGGACAGGGGGCGCTTGGGGCACTGAAGCTTTCTTT,CASSLPSPRTGGAWGTEAFF
TRBJ2-5,TRBD2,many,TRBV20-1,TGCAGTGCTAGAGCGGGGGGGGGCAGGGAGACCCAGTACTTC,CSARAGGGRETQYF
TRBJ2-2,TRBD1,many,TRBV7-8,TGTGCCAGCAGCTTAGAGGCCAAGGGACAGCCTTACACCGGGGAGCTGTTTTTT,CASSLEAKGQPYTGELFF
TRBJ2-2,.,many,TRBV4-3,TGCGCCAGCAGTCAGAGACAGGCGGCCGGGGAGCTGTTTTTT,CASSQRQAAGELFF
TRBJ2-1,.,many,TRBV12-3/TRBV12-4,TGTGCCAGCAAGGAGGGGGGCTCCTACAATGAGCAGTTCTTC,CASKEGGSYNEQFF
TRBJ1-3,TRBD1,many,TRBV28,TGTGCCAGCAGTTTTGACAGGGTTGGAAACACCATATATTTT,CASSFDRVGNTIYF
TRBJ2-1,.,few,TRBV20-1,TGCAGTGCTAGTATGGGGCACGAGCAGTTCTTC,CSASMGHEQFF
TRBJ2-2,.,few,TRBV7-9,TGTGCCAGCATCTTACTACTCCGCGGCGGGCCGAACACCGGGGAGCTGTTTTTT,CASILLLRGGPNTGELFF
TRBJ2-7,TRBD1,many,TRBV12-3/TRBV12-4,TGTGCCAGCACCCCTAAGGGGGCGATCTACGAGCAGTACTTC,CASTPKGAIYEQYF
TRBJ1-1,.,.,TRBV3-1,TGTGCCAGCAGCCAAGTTCTGTATGGGTTGGGACGGTCGAACACTGAAGCTTTCTTT,CASSQVLYGLGRSNTEAFF